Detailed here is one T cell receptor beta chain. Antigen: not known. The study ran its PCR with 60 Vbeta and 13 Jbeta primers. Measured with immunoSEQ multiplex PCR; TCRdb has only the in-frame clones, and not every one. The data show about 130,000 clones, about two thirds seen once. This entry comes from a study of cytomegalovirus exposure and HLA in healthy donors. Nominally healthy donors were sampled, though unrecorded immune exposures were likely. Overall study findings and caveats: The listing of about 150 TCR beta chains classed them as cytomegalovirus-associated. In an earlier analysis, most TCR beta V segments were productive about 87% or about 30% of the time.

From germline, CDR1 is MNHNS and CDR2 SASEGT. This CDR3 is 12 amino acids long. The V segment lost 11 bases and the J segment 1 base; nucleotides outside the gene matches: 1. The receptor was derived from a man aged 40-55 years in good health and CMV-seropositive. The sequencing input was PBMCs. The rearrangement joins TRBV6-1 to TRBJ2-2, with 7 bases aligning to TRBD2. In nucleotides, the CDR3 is TGTGCCGAGCGGGAGAACACCGGGGAGCTGTTTTTT. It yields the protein CAERENTGELFF.